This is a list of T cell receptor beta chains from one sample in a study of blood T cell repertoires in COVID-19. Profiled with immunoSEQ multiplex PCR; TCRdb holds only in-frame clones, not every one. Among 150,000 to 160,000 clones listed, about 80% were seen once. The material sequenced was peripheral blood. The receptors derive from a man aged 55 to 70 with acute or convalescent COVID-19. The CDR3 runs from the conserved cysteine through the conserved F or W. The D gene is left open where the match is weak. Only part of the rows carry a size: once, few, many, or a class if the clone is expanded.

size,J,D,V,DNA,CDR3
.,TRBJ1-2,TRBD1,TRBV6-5,TGTGCCAGCAGTTACTCGAGACAGGGTTTTGGTGGCTACACCTTC,CASSYSRQGFGGYTF
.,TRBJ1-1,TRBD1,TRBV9,TGTGCCAGCAGCGTCGGACAGGGGAACACTGAAGCTTTCTTT,CASSVGQGNTEAFF
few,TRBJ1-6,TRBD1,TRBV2,TGTGCCAGCAGCTATAGATTGACAGGGGCAAATTCACCCCTCCACTTT,CASSYRLTGANSPLHF
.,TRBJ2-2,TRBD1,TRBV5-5,TGTGCCAGCAGCTCAATACAGGGGGTTGGGGAGCTGTTTTTT,CASSSIQGVGELFF
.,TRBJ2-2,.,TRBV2,TGTGCCAGCAGTGACAGGCGTCGGGGAGAAAATCCCACCGGGGAGCTGTTTTTT,CASSDRRRGENPTGELFF
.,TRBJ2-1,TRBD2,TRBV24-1,TGTGCCACCAGTGATCCTAGCGGGAGAACCTACAATGAGCAGTTCTTC,CATSDPSGRTYNEQFF
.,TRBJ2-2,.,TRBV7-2,TGTGCCAGCAGCCCCCCGGGACACAGGAACACCGGGGAGCTGTTTTTT,CASSPPGHRNTGELFF
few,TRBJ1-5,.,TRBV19,TGTGCCAGTAGTATAGAAGTTCAGGGAGGTCAGCCCCAGCATTTT,CASSIEVQGGQPQHF
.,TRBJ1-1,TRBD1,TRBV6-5,TGTGCCAGCAGCCTGAACAGGGGCTTAGGAGAAGCTTTCTTT,CASSLNRGLGEAFF
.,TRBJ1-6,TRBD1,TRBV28,TGTGCCTGTGGGGGGTACAGGGGATATAATTCACCCCTCCACTTT,CACGGYRGYNSPLHF
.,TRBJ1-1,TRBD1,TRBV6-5,TGTGCCAGCAGTTACACGGGACAGGGAATGAACACTGAAGCTTTCTTT,CASSYTGQGMNTEAFF
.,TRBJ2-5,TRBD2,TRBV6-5,TGTGCCGCAGCGGGAGGGGAGACCCAGTACTTC,CAAAGGETQYF
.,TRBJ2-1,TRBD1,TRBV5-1,TGCGCCAGCAGCCTCGGGACAGGGGGCTCCTACAATGAGCAGTTCTTC,CASSLGTGGSYNEQFF
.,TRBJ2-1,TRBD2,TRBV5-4,TGTGCCAGCAGCTTGGGGAGCGGGGGGTACAATGAGCAGTTCTTC,CASSLGSGGYNEQFF
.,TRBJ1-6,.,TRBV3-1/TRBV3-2,TGTGCCAGCAGCCAAGATTGGAGTAATTCACCCCTCCACTTT,CASSQDWSNSPLHF
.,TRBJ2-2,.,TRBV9,TGTGCCAGCAGCGTGCGAGACACCGGGGAGCTGTTTTTT,CASSVRDTGELFF
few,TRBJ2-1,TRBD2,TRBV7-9,TGTGCCAGCAGCCTAGCTAGCGGGAGGGCCAATGAGCAGTTCTTC,CASSLASGRANEQFF
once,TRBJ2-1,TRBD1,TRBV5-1,TGCGCCAGCGGCTCGACCGGGACAGGGTCAAATGAGCAGTTCTTC,CASGSTGTGSNEQFF
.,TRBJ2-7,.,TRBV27,TGTGCCAGCAGTTTATCGTTTCTTAGCTACGAGCAGTACTTC,CASSLSFLSYEQYF
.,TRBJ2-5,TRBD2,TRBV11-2,TGTGCCAGCAGCACCGGCGCCACTAGCGGGGGCATGGAGACCCAGTACTTC,CASSTGATSGGMETQYF
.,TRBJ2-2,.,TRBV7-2,TGTGCCAGCAGCTTACAGACAGGAGCTGCCACTGGGGAGCTGTTTTTT,CASSLQTGAATGELFF